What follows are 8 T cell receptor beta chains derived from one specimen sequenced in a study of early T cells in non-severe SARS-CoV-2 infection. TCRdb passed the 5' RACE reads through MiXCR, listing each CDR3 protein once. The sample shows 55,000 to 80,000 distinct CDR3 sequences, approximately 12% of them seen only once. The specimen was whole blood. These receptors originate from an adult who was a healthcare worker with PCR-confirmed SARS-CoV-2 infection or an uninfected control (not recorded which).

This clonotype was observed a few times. CDR3 nucleotide sequence: TGTGCCAGCAGCCTGTGGACTAGCGGGAGCTCCTACGAGCAGTACTTC. Translated, it gives CASSLWTSGSSYEQYF. The chain is built from TRBV7-2 and TRBJ2-7, with 13 positions matching TRBD2. Germline CDR1 and CDR2: SGHTA and FQGNSA. The V gene end was trimmed by 5 bases and the J gene end by 0 bases; junction bases not matched to a gene: 4. The CDR3 has 16 amino acids. The entire variable domain, with the rest obtained from reference TRBV7-2 and TRBJ2-7, is as follows: GAGVSQSPSNKVTEKGKDVELRCDPISGHTALYWYRQSLGQGLEFLIYFQGNSAPDKSGLPSDRFSAERTGGSVSTLTIQRTQQEDSAVYLCASSLWTSGSSYEQYFGPGTRLTVT.

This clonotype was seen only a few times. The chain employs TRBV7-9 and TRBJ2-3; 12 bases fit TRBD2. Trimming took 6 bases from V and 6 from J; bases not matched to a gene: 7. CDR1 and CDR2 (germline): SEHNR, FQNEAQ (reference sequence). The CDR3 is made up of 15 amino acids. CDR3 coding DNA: TGTGCCAGCAGGTTACTAGCGGGAGGTCCGGATACGCAGTATTTT. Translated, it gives CASRLLAGGPDTQYF.

The CDR3 sequence: CSASNPSSGRASEQFF. As DNA, the CDR3 is TGCAGTGCTAGTAACCCTTCTAGCGGGAGGGCCTCTGAGCAGTTCTTC. The rearrangement links TRBV20-1 to TRBJ2-1, with TRBD2 matching over 12 bases. CDR1 and CDR2 (germline): DFQATT, SNEGSKA (reference sequence). The CDR3 extends over 16 amino acids. V lost 3 bases to trimming and J lost 9 bases; unmatched junction nucleotides: 12.

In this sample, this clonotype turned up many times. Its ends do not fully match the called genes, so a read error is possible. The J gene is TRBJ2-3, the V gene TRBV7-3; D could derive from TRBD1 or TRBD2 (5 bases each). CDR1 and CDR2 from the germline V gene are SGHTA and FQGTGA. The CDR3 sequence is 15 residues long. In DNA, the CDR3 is TGTGCCAGCAGCATAACGGGACCCAGCACAGATACGCAGTATTTT. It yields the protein CASSITGPSTDTQYF. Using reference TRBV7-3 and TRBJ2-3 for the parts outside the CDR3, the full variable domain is GAGVSQTPSNKVTEKGKYVELRCDPISGHTALYWYRQSLGQGPEFLIYFQGTGAADDSGLPNDRFFAVRPEGSVSTLKIQRTERGDSAVYLCASSITGPSTDTQYFGPGTRLTVL.

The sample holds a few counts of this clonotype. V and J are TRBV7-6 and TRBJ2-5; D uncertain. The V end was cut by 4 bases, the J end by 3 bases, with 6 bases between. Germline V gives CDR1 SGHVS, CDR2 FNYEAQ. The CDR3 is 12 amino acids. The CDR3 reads CASSSPEETQYF. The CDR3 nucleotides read TGTGCCAGCAGCTCCCCCGAAGAGACCCAGTACTTC.

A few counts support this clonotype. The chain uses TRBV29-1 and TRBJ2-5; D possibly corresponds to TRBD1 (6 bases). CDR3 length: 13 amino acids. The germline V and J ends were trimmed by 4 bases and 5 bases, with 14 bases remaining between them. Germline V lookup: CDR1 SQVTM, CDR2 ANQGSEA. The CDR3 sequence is CSVVSGGVETQYF. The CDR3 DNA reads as TGCAGCGTTGTGAGTGGGGGCGTGGAGACCCAGTACTTC.

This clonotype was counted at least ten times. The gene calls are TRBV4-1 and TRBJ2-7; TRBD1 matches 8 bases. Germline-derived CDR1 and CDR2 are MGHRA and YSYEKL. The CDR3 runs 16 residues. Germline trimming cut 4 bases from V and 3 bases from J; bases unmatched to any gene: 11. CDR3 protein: CASSRNDGQGLYEQYF. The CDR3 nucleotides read TGCGCCAGCAGCCGCAATGACGGACAGGGTCTCTACGAGCAGTACTTC.

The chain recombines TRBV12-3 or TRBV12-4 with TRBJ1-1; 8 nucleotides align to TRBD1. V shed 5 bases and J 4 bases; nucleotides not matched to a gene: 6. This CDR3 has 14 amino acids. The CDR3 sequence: CASSRAGGLTEAFF. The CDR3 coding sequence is TGTGCCAGCAGTAGAGCAGGGGGCCTCACTGAAGCTTTCTTT.